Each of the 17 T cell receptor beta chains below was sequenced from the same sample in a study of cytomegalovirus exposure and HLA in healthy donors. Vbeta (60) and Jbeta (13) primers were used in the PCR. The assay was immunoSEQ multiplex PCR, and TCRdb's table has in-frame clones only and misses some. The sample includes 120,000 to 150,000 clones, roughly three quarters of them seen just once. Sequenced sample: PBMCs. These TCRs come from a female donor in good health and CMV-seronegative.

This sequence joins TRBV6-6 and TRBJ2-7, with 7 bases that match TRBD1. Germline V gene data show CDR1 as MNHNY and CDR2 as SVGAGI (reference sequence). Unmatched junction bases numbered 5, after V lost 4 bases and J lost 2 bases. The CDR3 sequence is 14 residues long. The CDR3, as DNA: TGTGCCAGCAGTTTAACAGGGGAACCCTACGAGCAGTACTTC. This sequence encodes CASSLTGEPYEQYF.

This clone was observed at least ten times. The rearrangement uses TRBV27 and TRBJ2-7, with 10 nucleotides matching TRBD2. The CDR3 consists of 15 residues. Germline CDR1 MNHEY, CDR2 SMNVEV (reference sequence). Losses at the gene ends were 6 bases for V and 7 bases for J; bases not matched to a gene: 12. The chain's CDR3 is CASRRASGRRGEQYF. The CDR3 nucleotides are TGTGCCAGCAGGCGGGCTAGCGGGAGACGGGGTGAGCAGTACTTC.

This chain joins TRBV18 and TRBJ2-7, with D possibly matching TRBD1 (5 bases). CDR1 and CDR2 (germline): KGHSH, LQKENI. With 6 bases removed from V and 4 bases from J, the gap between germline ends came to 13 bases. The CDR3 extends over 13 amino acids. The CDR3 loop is CASSPLGLYEQYF. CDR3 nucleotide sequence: TGTGCCAGCTCCCCGCTGGGGCTTTACGAGCAGTACTTC.

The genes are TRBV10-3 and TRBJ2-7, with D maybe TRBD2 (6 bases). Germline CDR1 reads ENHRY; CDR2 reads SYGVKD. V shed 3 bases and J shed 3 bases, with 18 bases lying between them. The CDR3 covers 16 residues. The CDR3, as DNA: TGTGCCATCAGTGAAAGACAGCCACTGGAGGGCTACGAGCAGTACTTC. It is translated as CAISERQPLEGYEQYF.

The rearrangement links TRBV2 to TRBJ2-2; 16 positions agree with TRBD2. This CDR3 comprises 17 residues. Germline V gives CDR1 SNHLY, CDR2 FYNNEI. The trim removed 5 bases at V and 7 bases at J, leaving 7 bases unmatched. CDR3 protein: CASSPGTSGGAGGELFF. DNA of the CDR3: TGTGCCAGCAGTCCCGGGACTAGCGGGGGGGCCGGCGGGGAGCTGTTTTTT.

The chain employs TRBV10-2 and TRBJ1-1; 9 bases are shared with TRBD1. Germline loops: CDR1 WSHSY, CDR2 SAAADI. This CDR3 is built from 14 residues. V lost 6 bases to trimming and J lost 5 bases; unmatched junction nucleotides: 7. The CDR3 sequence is CASSTDRGITEAFF. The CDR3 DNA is TGCGCCAGCAGCACAGACAGGGGGATTACTGAAGCTTTCTTT.

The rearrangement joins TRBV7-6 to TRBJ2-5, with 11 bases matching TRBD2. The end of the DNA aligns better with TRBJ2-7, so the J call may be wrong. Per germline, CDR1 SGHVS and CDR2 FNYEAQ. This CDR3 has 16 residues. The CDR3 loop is CASSLVPLAGGGEQYF. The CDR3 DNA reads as TGTGCCAGCAGCTTAGTCCCCCTAGCGGGAGGAGGCGAGCAGTACTTC.

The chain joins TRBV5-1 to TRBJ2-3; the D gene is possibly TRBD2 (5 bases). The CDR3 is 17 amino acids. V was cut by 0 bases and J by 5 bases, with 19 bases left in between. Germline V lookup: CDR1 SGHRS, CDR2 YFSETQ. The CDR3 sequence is CASSLAGSGSPGDTQYF. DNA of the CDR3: TGCGCCAGCAGCTTGGCCGGGTCGGGGTCTCCCGGAGATACGCAGTATTTT.

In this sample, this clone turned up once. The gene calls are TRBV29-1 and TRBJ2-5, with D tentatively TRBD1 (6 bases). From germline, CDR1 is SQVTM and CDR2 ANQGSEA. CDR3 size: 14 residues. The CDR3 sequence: CRGTPGAVGETQYF. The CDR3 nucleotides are TGCAGAGGTACTCCAGGGGCGGTCGGGGAGACCCAGTACTTC.

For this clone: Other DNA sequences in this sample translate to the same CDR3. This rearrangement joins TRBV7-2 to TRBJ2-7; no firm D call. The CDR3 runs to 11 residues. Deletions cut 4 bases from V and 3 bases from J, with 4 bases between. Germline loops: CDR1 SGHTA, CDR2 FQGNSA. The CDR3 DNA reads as TGTGCCAGCAGCTCTATCTACGAGCAGTACTTC. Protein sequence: CASSSIYEQYF.

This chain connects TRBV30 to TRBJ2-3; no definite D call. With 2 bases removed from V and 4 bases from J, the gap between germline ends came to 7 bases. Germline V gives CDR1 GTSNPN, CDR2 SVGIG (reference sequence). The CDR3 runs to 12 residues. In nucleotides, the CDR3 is TGTGCCTGGAGTCCCTCTTCAGATACGCAGTATTTT. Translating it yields CAWSPSSDTQYF.

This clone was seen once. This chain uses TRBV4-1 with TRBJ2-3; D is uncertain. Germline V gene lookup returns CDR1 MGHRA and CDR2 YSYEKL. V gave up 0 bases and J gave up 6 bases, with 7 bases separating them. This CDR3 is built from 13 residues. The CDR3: CASSQDPLDTQYF. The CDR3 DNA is TGCGCCAGCAGCCAAGATCCCCTGGATACGCAGTATTTT.

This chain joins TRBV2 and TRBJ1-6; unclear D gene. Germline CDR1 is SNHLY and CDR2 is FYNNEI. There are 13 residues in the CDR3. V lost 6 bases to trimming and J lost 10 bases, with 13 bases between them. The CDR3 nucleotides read TGTGCCAGCAGGAGGGAGGTCGAGTCACCCCTCCACTTT. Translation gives CASRREVESPLHF.

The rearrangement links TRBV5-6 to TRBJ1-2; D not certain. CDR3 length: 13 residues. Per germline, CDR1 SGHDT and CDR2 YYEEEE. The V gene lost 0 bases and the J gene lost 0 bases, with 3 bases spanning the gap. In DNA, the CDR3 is TGTGCCAGCAGCTTGGCGGCTAACTATGGCTACACCTTC. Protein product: CASSLAANYGYTF.

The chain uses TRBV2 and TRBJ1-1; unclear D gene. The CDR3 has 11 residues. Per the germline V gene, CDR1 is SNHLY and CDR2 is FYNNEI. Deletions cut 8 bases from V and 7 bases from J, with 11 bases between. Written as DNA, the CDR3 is TGTGCCAGCCATTCTACGGTTGAAGCTTTCTTT. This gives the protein CASHSTVEAFF.

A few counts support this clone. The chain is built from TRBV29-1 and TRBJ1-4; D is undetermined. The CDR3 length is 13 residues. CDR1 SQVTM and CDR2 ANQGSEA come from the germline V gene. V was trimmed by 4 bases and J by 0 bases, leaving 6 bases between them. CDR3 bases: TGCAGCGTTGCGGTTGCAACTAATGAAAAACTGTTTTTT. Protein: CSVAVATNEKLFF.

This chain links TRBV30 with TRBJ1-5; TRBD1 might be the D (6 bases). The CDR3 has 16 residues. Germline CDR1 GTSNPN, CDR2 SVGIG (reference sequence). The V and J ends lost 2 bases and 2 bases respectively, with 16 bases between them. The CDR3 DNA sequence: TGTGCCTGGAGTTACGGCAGGGGATGGGGCAATCAGCCCCAGCATTTT. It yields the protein CAWSYGRGWGNQPQHF.